The sequence of this TCR beta chain was determined in a study of molecular identifiers for immune sequencing clone quantification (dated by TCRdb to 2017 to 2018). With respect to the entire study: For a replicate experiment, RNA from roughly 20,000 or 100,000 naive CD8 T cells was divided into five aliquots, of which four were sequenced. This methods study used CD8 T cells to benchmark TCR RNA copy counting and molecular-identifier clustering-based TCR repertoire sequencing (MIDCIRS).

CDR1 and CDR2 are drawn from the germline V gene: SGHNT, YENEEA. The junction shows trimming of 3 bases on V and 6 bases on J, and the gene matches do not reach 3 bases of it. There are 15 amino acids in the CDR3, from cysteine to phenylalanine inclusive. This entry keeps only the CDR3 DNA: 45 bases, framed from base 1. Broader findings and caveats from the paper: Modeling indicated about 3 TCR RNA copies recovered per cell, compared with around 11 by digital PCR, which implies a capture efficiency of 25% to 35%. Naive libraries contained spiked-in Jurkat TCR RNA (roughly 10 copies' worth), which is not part of the donor repertoire. Without barcode sub-clustering, chimeric consensus sequences inflated TCR diversity; chimeras reached as high as 47%. Spiked-in Jurkat TCR RNA equivalent to a single cell was reported to be detectable even among one million naive CD8 T cells. Highly expanded clone sizes could be underestimated because identical TCR molecules may share a barcode. In CMV-specific effector cells, clones with more than 20 RNA copies contained over 99% of molecules, whereas in naive cells such clones contained under 1% of molecules.

This clonotype was counted at least ten times. The clone's antigen remains unknown. The record has no base qualities; no much larger clone is one base away. Libraries of naive CD8 T cells were built from about 19,000 to 1,100,000 sorted cells, with 10%, 30% or 50% of the purified RNA used. On a BD FACSAria II, naive CD8 T cells were FACS-sorted as CD8+CD4-CCR7+CD45RA+ and collected into RLT Plus buffer. To test detection sensitivity, Jurkat RNA equivalent to about ten TCR copies was spiked into samples of about 19,000-1,000,000 naive CD8 T cells. CD8 T cells were enriched with RosetteSep CD8+ T Cell Enrichment Cocktail and Ficoll-Paque, followed by ACK red cell lysis. The receptor library was made with PCR. The instrument given in TCRdb is Illumina HiSeq 4000. Bulk TCR libraries were made following a previously described method, with the TCR primers given in Table S5. The Qiagen AllPrep DNA/RNA kit was used to purify total RNA. Reads from multiple sequencing runs of the same library were pooled before analysis. The authors processed their data as follows. Only reads with exact TCR constant sequence were kept, trimmed to 150 nt, and grouped by their 12-nt molecular barcodes. Reads inside each barcode group were sub-clustered using a 15% Levenshtein threshold, and a quality-weighted consensus sequence was constructed for each RNA molecule. Non-functional sequences were filtered out, along with any lower-count sequence sitting one edit away from another sequence. Based on fitting two negative binomial distributions, any barcode sub-cluster with under 20% of the maximum read count was discarded. TCRdb took the public reads, trimmed them with fastp at Q25, ran MiXCR for clone calling and kept in-frame beta chains. Rows with one shared CDR3 protein collapse into an entry with the most common genes and DNA. The V and J calls reflect TCRdb's pipeline rather than the authors' work. Counted in this sample were 550,000 to 750,000 distinct CDR3 sequences; approximately 20% of them appeared once. Of the sample, under 0.95% is held by the ten largest clones.

The material sequenced was naive CD8+ T cells from blood, with Jurkat cell RNA spiked in. In the paper's terms, the cell subset or site label means: FACS-sorted CD8+CD4-CCR7+CD45RA+ naive T cells. The source is a human donor in good health. Some libraries in this study had Jurkat cell RNA spiked in. The chain employs TRBV11-3 and TRBJ2-1; 12 nucleotides in the junction match TRBD2. Here is the DNA: TGTGCCAGCAGCTTCCGACTAGCGGGAGTCAATGAGCAGTTCTTC. It translates to CASSFRLAGVNEQFF.